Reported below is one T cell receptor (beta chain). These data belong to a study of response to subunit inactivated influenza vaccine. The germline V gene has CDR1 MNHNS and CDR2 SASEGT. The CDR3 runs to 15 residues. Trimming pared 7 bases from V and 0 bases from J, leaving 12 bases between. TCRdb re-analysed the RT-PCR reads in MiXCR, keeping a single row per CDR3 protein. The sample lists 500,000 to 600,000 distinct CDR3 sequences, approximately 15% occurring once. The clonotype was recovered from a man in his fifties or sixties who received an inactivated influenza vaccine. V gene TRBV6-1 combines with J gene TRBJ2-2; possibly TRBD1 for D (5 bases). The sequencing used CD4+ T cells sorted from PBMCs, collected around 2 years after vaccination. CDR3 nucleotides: TGTGCCAGCATAAGACCGACAGCGAACACCGGGGAGCTGTTTTTT. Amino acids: CASIRPTANTGELFF.